These 14 T cell receptor beta chains share one sample of origin, sequenced in a study of blood T cell repertoires in COVID-19 (dated by TCRdb to 2018 to 2020). The library was prepared using the immunoSEQ multiplex PCR assay. TCRdb provides this immuneACCESS table in a form limited to in-frame rearrangements. Some clones are lacking; in checked studies, under half of them reflect an unresolved V gene, and why the rest are absent is not known. For this sample the table gives roughly 88,000 clones, of which approximately 70% were detected only once. The leading ten clones occupy just under 25% of the sample. Sequenced material: peripheral blood. The receptors stem from a woman aged 55-70 years in a cohort sampled during active or convalescent COVID-19.

This clone was counted a few times. The chain carries TRBV3-1 (or the pseudogene TRBV3-2) and TRBJ2-7; 7 nucleotides agree with TRBD2. The CDR3 covers 14 residues. Germline CDR1 and CDR2: LGHDT and YNNKEL (reference sequence). V dropped 1 base and J dropped 1; count of bases not matched to a gene: 1. CDR3 bases: TGTGCCAGCAGCCAAGGGGGGGGGTCCTACGAGCAGTACTTC. Its translation: CASSQGGGSYEQYF.

The J gene is TRBJ2-7, the V gene TRBV28; 8 bases line up with TRBD1. CDR3 length: 14 residues. The germline V gene encodes CDR1 MDHEN and CDR2 SYDVKM. With V trimmed by 7 bases and J by 3 bases, 8 bases remained unmatched. CDR3 sequence reads: CASTRQGTFYEQYF. In DNA form, the CDR3 reads TGTGCCAGCACCAGACAGGGGACTTTCTACGAGCAGTACTTC.

The J gene is TRBJ1-1, the V gene TRBV4-1; TRBD1 agrees at 8 bases. Germline V gene sequence: CDR1 MGHRA, CDR2 YSYEKL. The CDR3 runs 16 residues. The ends lost 3 bases at V and 0 bases at J; junction bases unmatched: 6. In nucleotides, the CDR3 is TGCGCCAGCAGCCATGGGACAGGTATTATGAACACTGAAGCTTTCTTT. Amino acid sequence: CASSHGTGIMNTEAFF.

This clone was detected only a few times. The chain employs TRBV2 and TRBJ1-4; unclear D gene. The V and J ends lost 1 base and 10 bases respectively, with 13 bases between them. Germline assignment: CDR1 SNHLY and CDR2 FYNNEI. The CDR3 consists of 14 residues. CDR3 nucleotides: TGTGCCAGCAGTGAAGGGTCGAGGGTCGGAAAACTGTTTTTT. This encodes CASSEGSRVGKLFF.

The rearrangement uses TRBV5-1 and TRBJ2-1, with 7 bases identical to TRBD1. Trimming took 4 bases from V and 4 from J; bases not matched to a gene: 11. The CDR3 spans 16 residues. Germline CDR1 reads SGHRS; CDR2 reads YFSETQ. The CDR3 DNA reads as TGCGCCAGCAGCGCCGACAGGGTTCTTGGTTACAATGAGCAGTTCTTC. This gives the protein CASSADRVLGYNEQFF. The entire variable domain, with the rest obtained from reference TRBV5-1 and TRBJ2-1, is as follows: KAGVTQTPRYLIKTRGQQVTLSCSPISGHRSVSWYQQTPGQGLQFLFEYFSETQRNKGNFPGRFSGRQFSNSRSEMNVSTLELGDSALYLCASSADRVLGYNEQFFGPGTRLTVL.

The chain couples TRBV15 to TRBJ2-7, with TRBD1 as a possible D gene (5 bases). The CDR3 runs to 17 residues. Germline lookup yields CDR1 LNHNV and CDR2 YYDKDF (reference sequence). Trimming removed 3 bases from V and 4 bases from J, with 22 bases in between. CDR3 region: CATSREIRALPSYEQYF. The CDR3 DNA reads as TGTGCCACCAGCAGGGAGATCAGGGCTTTACCTTCGTACGAGCAGTACTTC.

The chain links TRBV19 to TRBJ1-2; 8 bases match TRBD1. Germline CDR1 reads LNHDA; CDR2 reads SQIVND (reference sequence). The CDR3 has 16 amino acids. Trimming cost V 7 bases and J 5 bases; bases outside gene matches: 15. The CDR3 DNA is TGTGCCAGTATCAGCGGGGCCGGGACAGGAATGTATGGCTACACCTTC. It codes for CASISGAGTGMYGYTF. Combining the CDR3 with reference TRBV19 and TRBJ1-2 gives the whole variable domain DGGITQSPKYLFRKEGQNVTLSCEQNLNHDAMYWYRQDPGQGLRLIYYSQIVNDFQKGDIAEGYSVSREKKESFPLTVTSAQKNPTAFYLCASISGAGTGMYGYTFGSGTRLTVV.

The chain recombines TRBV6-6 with TRBJ2-5; 10 bases are shared with TRBD1. There are 14 residues in the CDR3. V trimming: 7 bases; J trimming: 7 bases; junction bases outside the gene matches: 9. Germline CDR1 is MNHNY and CDR2 is SVGAGI (reference sequence). CDR3 sequence: CASIWGTGVGTQYF. The CDR3 region has the DNA TGTGCCAGCATTTGGGGGACAGGGGTCGGGACCCAGTACTTC.

The CDR3 DNA sequence: TGTGCCAGTAACCAACTAGCGGGGGGCGGGGAGACCCAGTACTTC. Protein sequence: CASNQLAGGGETQYF. The V and J genes are TRBV19 and TRBJ2-5; 12 bases are a match to TRBD2. The V gene's germline CDR1 is LNHDA and CDR2 SQIVND (reference sequence). V lost 7 bases, J lost 5 bases, and 8 bases stayed unmatched. The CDR3 is 15 residues long.

The chain recombines TRBV4-1 with TRBJ2-7; 10 bases match TRBD2. The V and J ends lost 2 bases and 5 bases, in that order; junction bases with no gene match: 6. The CDR3 has 15 amino acids. CDR1 and CDR2 from the germline V gene are MGHRA and YSYEKL. The CDR3 is CASSQNSGGPDEQYF. CDR3 coding DNA: TGCGCCAGCAGCCAAAATAGCGGGGGGCCCGACGAGCAGTACTTC.

The V gene is TRBV5-4, the J gene TRBJ2-6; 8 bases align to TRBD1. The length of the CDR3 is 16 residues. V lost 4 bases, J lost 3 bases, and 6 bases stayed unmatched. The germline V gene has CDR1 SGHNT and CDR2 YYREEE (reference sequence). The CDR3 DNA sequence: TGTGCCAGCAGCGCAGGACAGGGTTTTGGGGCCAACGTCCTGACTTTC. Protein product: CASSAGQGFGANVLTF.

J is TRBJ2-5 and V is TRBV7-9; D gene uncertain. Germline V CDR1 and CDR2: SEHNR, FQNEAQ (reference sequence). With 0 bases removed from V and 3 bases from J, the gap between germline ends came to 11 bases. The CDR3 loop spans 15 amino acids. CDR3 in DNA: TGTGCCAGCAGCTTAGCAATCGAGAGTAAAGAGACCCAGTACTTC. Protein: CASSLAIESKETQYF.

The chain is built from TRBV5-1 and TRBJ1-1; D might be TRBD1 (5 bases). This CDR3 is built from 14 residues. Trimming stripped 4 bases from V and 4 bases from J, with 14 bases between. The germline V gene has CDR1 SGHRS and CDR2 YFSETQ. The CDR3 bases are TGCGCCAGCAGCCCTGACAGTAGGGGCACTGAAGCTTTCTTT. Its protein product is CASSPDSRGTEAFF.

The chain is built from TRBV19 and TRBJ1-2; no firm D call. The V and J ends lost 3 bases and 7 bases respectively, with 12 bases between them. The germline gives CDR1 LNHDA, CDR2 SQIVND (reference sequence). This CDR3 contains 13 residues. CDR3 sequence reads: CASSIRSGSGYTF. The CDR3 bases are TGTGCCAGTAGTATTCGGTCGGGGTCTGGCTACACCTTC.